This passage covers 30 T cell receptor beta chains from one sample sequenced in a study of shared clonotypes between healthy human individuals. Some clones are missing from TCRdb's copy, which holds only in-frame ones; the method was immunoSEQ multiplex PCR. Of 850,000 to 1,200,000 clones listed, about 77% are singletons. Sequenced sample: memory CD4+ T cells sorted from blood. The sample's subset: CD45RA-negative fraction. The receptors here all came from a man between 18 and 35 years old in good health.

To note about this clone: This sequence may be a read error, since a much larger clone differs from it by one base. The genes are TRBV2 and TRBJ2-1; D uncertain. Germline V gene data show CDR1 as SNHLY and CDR2 as FYNNEI. This CDR3 region has 12 residues. Trimming stripped 6 bases from V and 3 bases from J, with 6 bases between. The CDR3 here is CASSPGYNEQFF. In DNA, the CDR3 is TGTGCCAGCAGCCCGGGCTACAATGAGCAGTTCTTC.

This rearrangement joins TRBV18 to TRBJ2-7; TRBD2 matches at 7 bases. In germline, CDR1 is KGHSH, CDR2 LQKENI. The CDR3 length is 13 residues. V was clipped by 8 bases and J by 1 base; unmatched bases: 5. The CDR3 sequence: CASQISGSYEQYF. The CDR3 nucleotides are TGTGCCAGCCAAATTAGCGGGTCCTACGAGCAGTACTTC.

The rearrangement joins TRBV7-9 to TRBJ2-7; D not certain. The CDR3 is made up of 11 amino acids. Deletions cut 3 bases from V and 7 bases from J, with 7 bases between. Looked up from germline, CDR1 is SEHNR and CDR2 is FQNEAQ (reference sequence). DNA for the CDR3: TGTGCCAGCAGCTTCACGGTAGAGCAGTACTTC. Its protein product is CASSFTVEQYF. Filled out from reference TRBV7-9 and TRBJ2-7, the complete variable domain reads DTGVSQNPRHKITKRGQNVTFRCDPISEHNRLYWYRQTLGQGPEFLTYFQNEAQLEKSRLLSDRFSAERPKGSFSTLEIQRTEQGDSAMYLCASSFTVEQYFGPGTRLTVT.

This clone was counted only a few times. The chain employs TRBV28 and TRBJ2-2, with 9 bases lining up with TRBD2. The V gene end was trimmed by 4 bases and the J gene end by 4 bases; junction bases not matched to a gene: 7. Germline CDR1 and CDR2: MDHEN and SYDVKM. The length of the CDR3 is 16 residues. CDR3 sequence reads: CASSSASGGRTGELFF. The CDR3 bases are TGTGCCAGCAGTTCCGCCAGCGGGGGGCGCACCGGGGAGCTGTTTTTT. Filled out from reference TRBV28 and TRBJ2-2, the complete variable domain reads DVKVTQSSRYLVKRTGEKVFLECVQDMDHENMFWYRQDPGLGLRLIYFSYDVKMKEKGDIPEGYSVSREKKERFSLILESASTNQTSMYLCASSSASGGRTGELFFGEGSRLTVL.

This clone occurred once. The chain has TRBV11-2 and TRBJ2-2; unclear D gene. Trimming took 5 bases from V and 6 from J, leaving 7 bases between them. In germline, CDR1 is SGHAT, CDR2 FQNNGV. CDR3 length equals 12 residues. The CDR3 region has the DNA TGTGCCAGCAGCCGCCGTCCCGGGGAGCTGTTTTTT. Translating it yields CASSRRPGELFF. Using reference TRBV11-2 and TRBJ2-2 for the parts outside the CDR3, the full variable domain is EAGVAQSPRYKIIEKRQSVAFWCNPISGHATLYWYQQILGQGPKLLIQFQNNGVVDDSQLPKDRFSAERLKGVDSTLKIQPAKLEDSAVYLCASSRRPGELFFGEGSRLTVL.

The chain is built from TRBV5-1 and TRBJ1-6; a possible D gene is TRBD1 (6 bases). The CDR3 spans 15 residues. Deletions cut 0 bases from V and 13 bases from J, with 17 bases between. Per germline, CDR1 SGHRS and CDR2 YFSETQ. The CDR3: CASSLDGGGGLPLHF. The CDR3 DNA is TGCGCCAGCAGCTTGGATGGTGGCGGGGGCCTCCCCCTCCACTTT.

The rearrangement uses TRBV6-5 and TRBJ1-1; D unclear. Trimming cost V 6 bases and J 3 bases, with 14 bases left between them. The CDR3 totals 14 residues. Looked up from germline, CDR1 is MNHEY and CDR2 is SVGAGI. CDR3 region: CASSRTHSYTEAFF. DNA for the CDR3: TGTGCCAGCAGCCGAACACATAGTTACACTGAAGCTTTCTTT.

The V and J genes are TRBV4-2 and TRBJ2-7, with D perhaps assigned TRBD1 or TRBD2 (5 bases each). Trimming removed 2 bases at V and 5 bases at J, with 13 bases between. CDR3 length: 14 residues. Germline CDR1 LGHNA, CDR2 YNFKEQ. The CDR3 protein is CASSQKAVGDEQYF. The CDR3 coding sequence is TGTGCCAGCAGCCAAAAGGCGGTGGGGGACGAGCAGTACTTC.

The chain joins TRBV2 to TRBJ1-2; maybe TRBD1 (6 bases). CDR1 and CDR2 (germline): SNHLY, FYNNEI. The CDR3 sequence is 11 residues long. Trimming removed 6 bases from V and 6 bases from J, with 8 bases in between. CDR3 nucleotide sequence: TGTGCCAGCAGCAGACAGGATGGCTACACCTTC. Translating gives CASSRQDGYTF.

The chain carries TRBV27 and TRBJ2-1, with 12 bases aligning to TRBD2. The CDR3 has 20 residues. Germline V CDR1 and CDR2: MNHEY, SMNVEV (reference sequence). V shed 3 bases and J 0 bases; nucleotides not matched to a gene: 12. The CDR3 reads CASSLRRTSGVLGSYNEQFF. CDR3 DNA: TGTGCCAGCAGTTTGCGAAGGACTAGCGGGGTCCTTGGCTCCTACAATGAGCAGTTCTTC.

This clone occurred a few times. V and J are TRBV6-1 and TRBJ1-2; a possible D gene is TRBD1 (5 bases). In germline, CDR1 is MNHNS, CDR2 SASEGT. The CDR3 sequence is 13 residues long. Trimming left V 7 bases short and J 0 bases short, with 9 bases between. CDR3: CASTTGANYGYTF. CDR3 nucleotide sequence: TGTGCCAGCACCACAGGAGCTAACTATGGCTACACCTTC.

The genes are TRBV12-1 and TRBJ2-1; the table's D call TRBD1 went unverified against the DNA. TRBV12-1 counts as a pseudogene. The CDR3 spans 17 residues. The CDR3 spells CASSFGEGQPPFNEQFF. The CDR3 DNA follows: TGTGCCAGCAGCTTTGGGGAAGGACAGCCACCGTTCAATGAGCAGTTCTTC.

This clone was counted once. This chain uses TRBV28 with TRBJ2-2; TRBD2 matches 9 bases. V gave up 8 bases and J gave up 1 base; unmatched junction bases: 5. This CDR3 region has 15 residues. Looked up from germline, CDR1 is MDHEN and CDR2 is SYDVKM. The chain's CDR3 is CASGGAGGNTGELFF. The CDR3 nucleotides are TGTGCCAGCGGGGGAGCGGGGGGGAACACCGGGGAGCTGTTTTTT.

This clone was observed a single time. CDR3 nucleotide sequence: TGTGCCAGCAGCTTAGTGAGGTACAATGAGCAGTTCTTC. Translated, it gives CASSLVRYNEQFF. The chain recombines TRBV6-1 with TRBJ2-1; D is undetermined. The CDR3 loop spans 13 amino acids. CDR1 MNHNS and CDR2 SASEGT come from the germline V gene. The ends were cut back, 6 bases at V and 4 bases at J, with 10 bases in the middle.

This clone was counted between two and nine times. The DNA for the CDR3 is TGCGCCAGCAGACGCACCCTGGGAGGGGATGAAAAACTGTTTTTT. It specifies CASRRTLGGDEKLFF. V gene TRBV5-1 combines with J gene TRBJ1-4; tentative D call: TRBD1 (5 bases). Trimming stripped 5 bases from V and 6 bases from J, with 17 bases between. Germline V gene sequence: CDR1 SGHRS, CDR2 YFSETQ. This CDR3 contains 15 residues.

About this clone: The same CDR3 arises from other DNA sequences in this sample as well. The V and J genes are TRBV5-1 and TRBJ1-2, with D unresolved. Germline V lookup: CDR1 SGHRS, CDR2 YFSETQ. The V end lost 4 bases, the J end lost 2 bases, and 6 bases lay between the germline ends. The CDR3 covers 12 residues. This chain's CDR3 is CASSTDNYGYTF. CDR3 DNA sequence: TGCGCCAGCAGCACAGACAACTATGGCTACACCTTC.

This chain links TRBV2 with TRBJ2-7; 10 bases match TRBD2. The CDR3 loop spans 13 amino acids. Germline loops: CDR1 SNHLY, CDR2 FYNNEI. V lost 2 bases, J lost 11 bases, and 6 bases stayed unmatched. Here the CDR3 DNA reads TGTGCCAGCAGTGAAACTAGCGGGAAAGGAAAGTACTTC. It is translated as CASSETSGKGKYF.

This clone came up once. This chain connects TRBV18 to TRBJ2-7; 9 bases line up with TRBD1. The V gene's germline CDR1 is KGHSH and CDR2 LQKENI. The CDR3 sequence is 9 residues long. As DNA, the CDR3 is TGTGCCAGCTTCCGGGACAGGGTAGTC. Protein sequence: CASFRDRVV.

The genes are TRBV2 and TRBJ1-2; D gene unclear. The germline CDR1 and CDR2 sequences are SNHLY and FYNNEI. The CDR3 is 15 amino acids. The ends were cut back, 2 bases at V and 7 bases at J, with 17 bases in the middle. CDR3 amino acids: CASSEYGGNGSGYTF. The DNA for the CDR3 is TGTGCCAGCAGTGAATATGGAGGGAACGGCTCTGGCTACACCTTC. Based on the CDR3 plus reference TRBV2 and TRBJ1-2, the full variable domain is EPEVTQTPSHQVTQMGQEVILRCVPISNHLYFYWYRQILGQKVEFLVSFYNNEISEKSEIFDDQFSVERPDGSNFTLKIRSTKLEDSAMYFCASSEYGGNGSGYTFGSGTRLTVV.

This CDR3 reads CASSSQGAPQETQYF. Here the CDR3 DNA reads TGTGCCAGTAGTAGCCAGGGGGCCCCCCAAGAGACCCAGTACTTC. The chain employs TRBV19 and TRBJ2-5; 8 positions agree with TRBD1. J lost 1 base, V lost 4 bases, and 5 bases had no gene match. This CDR3 is 15 amino acids long. Germline V gene data show CDR1 as LNHDA and CDR2 as SQIVND (reference sequence).

The V and J genes are TRBV7-2 and TRBJ2-4; D assignment may be TRBD1 or TRBD2 (5 bases each). V was shortened by 3 bases and J by 9 bases, with 9 bases between the two germline ends. The CDR3 contains 12 residues. The germline V gene has CDR1 SGHTA and CDR2 FQGNSA. CDR3 sequence (DNA): TGTGCCAGCAGCTTGGGGGATCGCATTCAGTACTTC. It encodes CASSLGDRIQYF.

The chain carries TRBV11-3 and TRBJ2-1, with 10 bases aligning to TRBD1. V dropped 5 bases and J dropped 1; count of bases not matched to a gene: 2. Germline V gives CDR1 SGHNT, CDR2 YENEEA. This CDR3 region has 15 residues. This CDR3 is CASSRTGGSYNEQFF. As DNA, the CDR3 is TGTGCCAGCAGCAGGACAGGGGGTTCCTACAATGAGCAGTTCTTC.

This clone has just one count. This chain joins TRBV5-5 and TRBJ1-5, with 7 bases fitting TRBD1. This CDR3 spans 15 amino acids. J gave up 2 bases and V 2 bases, and 4 bases lay outside the gene matches. Germline-derived CDR1 and CDR2 are SGHKS and YYEKEE (reference sequence). The CDR3 DNA reads TGTGCCAGCAGCTTTTGGACAGGTGGCAATCAGCCCCAGCATTTT. Residues: CASSFWTGGNQPQHF.

This clone was seen repeatedly, ten times or more. J is TRBJ2-1 and V is TRBV5-4, with TRBD2 matching 9 bases. The germline V gene encodes CDR1 SGHNT and CDR2 YYREEE (reference sequence). The V segment lost 4 bases and the J segment 5 bases; nucleotides outside the gene matches: 7. CDR3 size: 15 residues. The CDR3 DNA reads as TGTGCCAGCAGCCTAGGCGCTAGCGGGGACAATGAGCAGTTCTTC. It yields the protein CASSLGASGDNEQFF.

This clone is a singleton in its sample. This chain joins TRBV5-6 and TRBJ2-7; no clear D. The CDR3 runs to 16 residues. V was pared by 4 bases and J by 1 base, with 18 bases between. In germline, CDR1 is SGHDT, CDR2 YYEEEE. CDR3 bases: TGTGCCAGCAGCACCCGAGGCCCCCAGAAGTCCTACGAGCAGTACTTC. This gives the protein CASSTRGPQKSYEQYF.

As concerns this clone: Germline and junction disagree at one end, which may indicate a read error. The chain employs TRBV10-2 and TRBJ2-3; 13 bases line up with TRBD2. Germline CDR1 and CDR2: WSHSY and SAAADI. The CDR3 has 15 residues. The CDR3 is CASRELAGGPDTQYF. CDR3 coding DNA: TGCGCCAGCAGGGAACTAGCGGGAGGGCCAGACACGCAGTATTTT.

The rearrangement uses TRBV19 and TRBJ2-5; 9 bases agree with TRBD2. V gave up 6 bases and J gave up 5 bases; unmatched junction bases: 10. Germline values: CDR1 LNHDA, CDR2 SQIVND (reference sequence). This CDR3 region has 15 residues. CDR3 sequence (DNA): TGTGCCAGTAGCCAAACGGGACTAGCTAGGGAGACCCAGTACTTC. Translating gives CASSQTGLARETQYF. The whole variable domain, filled in from reference TRBV19 and TRBJ2-5, reads DGGITQSPKYLFRKEGQNVTLSCEQNLNHDAMYWYRQDPGQGLRLIYYSQIVNDFQKGDIAEGYSVSREKKESFPLTVTSAQKNPTAFYLCASSQTGLARETQYFGPGTRLLVL.

The chain uses TRBV27 and TRBJ2-7; D may correspond to TRBD1 or TRBD2 (5 bases each). This CDR3 spans 15 amino acids. The V end was cut by 4 bases, the J end by 2 bases, with 15 bases between. The germline V gene encodes CDR1 MNHEY and CDR2 SMNVEV (reference sequence). The CDR3 reads CASSSPTGTAYEQYF. As DNA, the CDR3 is TGTGCCAGCAGTTCACCTACCGGGACCGCCTACGAGCAGTACTTC.

In its sample, this clone was seen once. The chain couples TRBV2 to TRBJ1-1; D possibly corresponds to TRBD1 (6 bases). CDR1 and CDR2 from the germline V gene are SNHLY and FYNNEI. This CDR3 is 14 amino acids long. V lost 6 bases and J 1 base, leaving 12 bases between the germline ends. The CDR3 DNA sequence: TGTGCCAGCAGCTCCCAGACAGGGAACACTGAAGCTTTCTTT. Translated, it gives CASSSQTGNTEAFF.

The genes are TRBV10-1 and TRBJ2-1; TRBD2 matches 9 bases. The trim removed 0 bases at V and 6 bases at J, leaving 3 bases unmatched. Per germline, CDR1 WNHNN and CDR2 SYGVQD (reference sequence). The CDR3 length is 15 residues. CDR3 residues: CASSESRGGSNEQFF. The CDR3 DNA reads as TGCGCCAGCAGTGAGTCGCGGGGGGGGAGCAATGAGCAGTTCTTC.